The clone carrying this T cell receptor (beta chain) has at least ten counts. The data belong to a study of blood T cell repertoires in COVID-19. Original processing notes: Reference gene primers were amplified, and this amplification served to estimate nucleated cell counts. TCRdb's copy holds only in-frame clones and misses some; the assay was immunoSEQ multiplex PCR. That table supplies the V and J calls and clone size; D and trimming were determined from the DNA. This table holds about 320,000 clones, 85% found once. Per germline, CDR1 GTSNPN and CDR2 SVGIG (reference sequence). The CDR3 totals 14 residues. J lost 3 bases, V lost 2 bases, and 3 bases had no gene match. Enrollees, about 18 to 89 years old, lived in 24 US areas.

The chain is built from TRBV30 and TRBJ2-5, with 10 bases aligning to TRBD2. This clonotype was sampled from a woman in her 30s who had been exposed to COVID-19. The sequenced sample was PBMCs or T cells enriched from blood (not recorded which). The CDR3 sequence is CAWSRSGGEETQYF. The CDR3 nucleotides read TGTGCCTGGAGTAGGAGCGGGGGGGAAGAGACCCAGTACTTC.